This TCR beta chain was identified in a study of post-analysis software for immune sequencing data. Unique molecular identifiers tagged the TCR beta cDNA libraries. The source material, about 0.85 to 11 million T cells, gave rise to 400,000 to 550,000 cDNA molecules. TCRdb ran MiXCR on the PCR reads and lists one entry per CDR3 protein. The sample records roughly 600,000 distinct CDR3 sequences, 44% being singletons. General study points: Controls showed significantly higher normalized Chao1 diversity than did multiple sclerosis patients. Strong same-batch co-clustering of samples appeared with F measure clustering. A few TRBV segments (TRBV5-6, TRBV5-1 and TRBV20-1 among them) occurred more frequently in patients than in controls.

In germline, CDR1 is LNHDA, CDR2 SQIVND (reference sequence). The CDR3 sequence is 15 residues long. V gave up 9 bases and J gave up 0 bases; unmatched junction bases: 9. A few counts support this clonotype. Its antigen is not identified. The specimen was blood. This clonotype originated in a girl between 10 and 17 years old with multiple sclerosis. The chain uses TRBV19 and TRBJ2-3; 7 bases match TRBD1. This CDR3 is CASRTGLLSTDTQYF. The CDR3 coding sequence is TGTGCCAGCAGGACAGGCCTACTTAGCACAGATACGCAGTATTTT. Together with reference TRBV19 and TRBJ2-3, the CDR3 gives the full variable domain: DGGITQSPKYLFRKEGQNVTLSCEQNLNHDAMYWYRQDPGQGLRLIYYSQIVNDFQKGDIAEGYSVSREKKESFPLTVTSAQKNPTAFYLCASRTGLLSTDTQYFGPGTRLTVL.